This TCR beta chain was sequenced during a study of shared clonotypes between healthy human individuals. Using immunoSEQ multiplex PCR, the repertoire was profiled, and TCRdb retains in-frame clones only, with some absent. Of 2.3 million or so clones in the sample, approximately 93% were seen once. Note on this clone: At the DNA level, this CDR3 is encoded by other sequences in the same sample as well.

The V and J ends lost 2 bases and 5 bases, in that order; junction bases with no gene match: 4. The CDR3 length is 14 residues. Germline V CDR1 and CDR2: SGHTA, FQGTGA. Sequenced: naive CD4+ T cells from PBMCs. This sample's subset: CD45RA+ positively selected. The chain links TRBV7-3 to TRBJ2-5; TRBD2 matches at 8 bases. This TCR derives from a man between 18 and 35 years old in good health. Some clones in this sample may be carry-over from other donors' samples. The CDR3 is CASSLAGGRETQYF. CDR3 DNA sequence: TGTGCCAGCAGCTTAGCGGGAGGAAGGGAGACCCAGTACTTC.